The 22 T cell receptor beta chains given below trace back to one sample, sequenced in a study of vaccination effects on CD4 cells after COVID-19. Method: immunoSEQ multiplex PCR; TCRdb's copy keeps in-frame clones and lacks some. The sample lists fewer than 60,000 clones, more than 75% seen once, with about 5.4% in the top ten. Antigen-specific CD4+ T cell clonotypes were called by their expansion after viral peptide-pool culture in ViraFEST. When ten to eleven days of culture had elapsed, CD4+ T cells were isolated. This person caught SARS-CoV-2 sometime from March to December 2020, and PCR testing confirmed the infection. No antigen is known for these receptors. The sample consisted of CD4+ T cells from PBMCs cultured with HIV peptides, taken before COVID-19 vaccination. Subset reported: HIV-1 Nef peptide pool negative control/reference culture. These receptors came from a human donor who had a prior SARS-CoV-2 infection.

The CDR3 here is CASSQDPGVDTEAFF. DNA of the CDR3: TGTGCCAGCAGCCAGGATCCGGGCGTGGACACTGAAGCTTTCTTT. The chain employs TRBV3-1 (or the pseudogene TRBV3-2) and TRBJ1-1, with no clear D. V was pared by 3 bases and J by 3 bases, with 14 bases between. The CDR3 runs to 15 residues. Germline values: CDR1 LGHDT, CDR2 YNNKEL (reference sequence).

CDR3 DNA: TGTGCCAGCAGTTCTCAGGGAAACGGGGAGCTGTTTTTT. Residues: CASSSQGNGELFF. The chain couples TRBV6-4 to TRBJ2-2, with D possibly being TRBD1 (5 bases). Deletions cut 5 bases from V and 7 bases from J, with 11 bases between. This CDR3 region has 13 residues. The germline gives CDR1 MRHNA, CDR2 SNTAGT.

The CDR3 sequence: CASSPRLGGKFF. The CDR3 bases are TGTGCCAGCAGTCCCAGACTAGGAGGGAAGTTCTTC. This chain uses TRBV6-6 with TRBJ2-1; TRBD2 might be the D (6 bases). Trimming pared 5 bases from V and 14 bases from J, leaving 16 bases between. Looked up from germline, CDR1 is MNHNY and CDR2 is SVGAGI (reference sequence). The CDR3 contains 12 residues.

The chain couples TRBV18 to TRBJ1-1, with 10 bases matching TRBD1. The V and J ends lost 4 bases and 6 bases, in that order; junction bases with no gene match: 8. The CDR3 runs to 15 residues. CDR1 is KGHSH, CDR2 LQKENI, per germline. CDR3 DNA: TGTGCCAGCTCACAAAGGGACAGGGGAGAAGCTGAAGCTTTCTTT. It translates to CASSQRDRGEAEAFF.

For the CDR3, the DNA is TGCAGTGCTAGTATTGGCGGGGGCCGCTCTTACGAGCAGTACTTC. This encodes CSASIGGGRSYEQYF. The V gene is TRBV20-1, the J gene TRBJ2-7; possibly TRBD2 for D (7 bases). Germline-derived CDR1 and CDR2 are DFQATT and SNEGSKA (reference sequence). The germline V and J ends were trimmed by 3 bases and 4 bases, with 19 bases remaining between them. CDR3 length: 15 residues.

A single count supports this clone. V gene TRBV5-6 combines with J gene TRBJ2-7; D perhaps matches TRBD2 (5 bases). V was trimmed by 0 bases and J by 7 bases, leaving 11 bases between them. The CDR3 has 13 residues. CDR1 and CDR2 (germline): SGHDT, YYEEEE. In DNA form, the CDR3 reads TGTGCCAGCAGCTTGGGACGGCCGGGGGAGCAGTACTTC. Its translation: CASSLGRPGEQYF.

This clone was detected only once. The CDR3 region is CASSPQPTSGRGGTQYF. The CDR3 DNA is TGTGCCAGCAGCCCACAACCGACTAGCGGGAGAGGGGGTACGCAGTATTTT. This chain connects TRBV7-8 to TRBJ2-3; 12 bases align to TRBD2. The germline CDR1 and CDR2 sequences are SGHVS and FQNEAQ. J gave up 8 bases and V 5 bases, and 14 bases lay outside the gene matches. The CDR3 covers 17 residues.

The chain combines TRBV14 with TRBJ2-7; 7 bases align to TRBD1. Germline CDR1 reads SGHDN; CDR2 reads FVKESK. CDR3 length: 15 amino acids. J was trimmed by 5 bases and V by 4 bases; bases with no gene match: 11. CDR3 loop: CASSPLDRVSDEQYF. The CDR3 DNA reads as TGTGCCAGCAGCCCACTAGACAGGGTCTCGGACGAGCAGTACTTC.

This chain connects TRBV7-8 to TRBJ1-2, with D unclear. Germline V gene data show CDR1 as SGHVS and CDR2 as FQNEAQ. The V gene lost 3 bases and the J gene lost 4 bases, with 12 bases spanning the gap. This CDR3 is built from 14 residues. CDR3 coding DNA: TGTGCCAGCAGCTTCCGAAGCCCCCCCTATGGCTACACCTTC. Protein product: CASSFRSPPYGYTF.

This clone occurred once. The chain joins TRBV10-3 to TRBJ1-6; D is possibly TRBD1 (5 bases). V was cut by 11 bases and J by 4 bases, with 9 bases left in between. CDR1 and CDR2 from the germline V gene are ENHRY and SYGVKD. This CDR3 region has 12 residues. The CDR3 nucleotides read TGTGCCTCGCAGGGTTATAATTCACCCCTCCACTTT. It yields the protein CASQGYNSPLHF.

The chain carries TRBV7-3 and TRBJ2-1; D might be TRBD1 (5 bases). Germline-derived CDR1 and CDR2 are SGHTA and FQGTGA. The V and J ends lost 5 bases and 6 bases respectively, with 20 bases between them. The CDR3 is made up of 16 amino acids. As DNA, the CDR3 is TGTGCCAGCAGCATAGGCCCCAGCAGGGTATTCAATGAGCAGTTCTTC. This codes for CASSIGPSRVFNEQFF.

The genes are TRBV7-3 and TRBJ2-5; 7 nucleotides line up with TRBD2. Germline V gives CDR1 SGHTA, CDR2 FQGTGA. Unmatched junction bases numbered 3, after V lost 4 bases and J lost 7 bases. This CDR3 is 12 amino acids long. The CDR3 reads CASSSSSGTQYF. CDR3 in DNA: TGTGCCAGCAGCTCGTCTAGCGGGACCCAGTACTTC.

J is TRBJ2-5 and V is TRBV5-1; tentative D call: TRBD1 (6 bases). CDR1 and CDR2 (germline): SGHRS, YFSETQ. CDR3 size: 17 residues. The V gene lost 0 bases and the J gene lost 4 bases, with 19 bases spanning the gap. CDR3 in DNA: TGCGCCAGCAGCTTGGCTGTGGCAGGGGATCAACGAGAGACCCAGTACTTC. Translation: CASSLAVAGDQRETQYF. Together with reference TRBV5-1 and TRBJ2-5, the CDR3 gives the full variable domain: KAGVTQTPRYLIKTRGQQVTLSCSPISGHRSVSWYQQTPGQGLQFLFEYFSETQRNKGNFPGRFSGRQFSNSRSEMNVSTLELGDSALYLCASSLAVAGDQRETQYFGPGTRLLVL.

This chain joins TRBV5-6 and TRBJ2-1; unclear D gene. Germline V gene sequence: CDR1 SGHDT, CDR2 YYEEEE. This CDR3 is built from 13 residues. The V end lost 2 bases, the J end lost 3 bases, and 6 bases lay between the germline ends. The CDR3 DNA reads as TGTGCCAGCAGCTTTCCCTACTACAATGAGCAGTTCTTC. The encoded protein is CASSFPYYNEQFF.

The CDR3 DNA reads TGTGCCAGCAGTTATGTGGTGACACAAGAGACCCAGTACTTC. It yields the protein CASSYVVTQETQYF. This chain joins TRBV28 and TRBJ2-5; D is unclear. The V gene lost 4 bases and the J gene lost 2 bases, with 11 bases spanning the gap. Germline V lookup: CDR1 MDHEN, CDR2 SYDVKM. The CDR3 runs 14 residues.

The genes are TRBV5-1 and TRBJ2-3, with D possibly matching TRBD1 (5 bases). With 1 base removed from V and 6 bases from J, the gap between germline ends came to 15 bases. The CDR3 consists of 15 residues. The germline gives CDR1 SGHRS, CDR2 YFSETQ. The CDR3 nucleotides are TGCGCCAGCAGCTTGTACCCCCTACAGGCGGATACGCAGTATTTT. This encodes CASSLYPLQADTQYF.

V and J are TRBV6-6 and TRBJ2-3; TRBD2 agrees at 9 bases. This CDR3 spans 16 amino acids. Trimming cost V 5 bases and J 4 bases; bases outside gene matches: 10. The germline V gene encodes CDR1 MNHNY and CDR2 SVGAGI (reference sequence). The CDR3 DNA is TGTGCCAGCAGTCCTAGACCAGCGGGGGGTGCAGATACGCAGTATTTT. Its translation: CASSPRPAGGADTQYF.

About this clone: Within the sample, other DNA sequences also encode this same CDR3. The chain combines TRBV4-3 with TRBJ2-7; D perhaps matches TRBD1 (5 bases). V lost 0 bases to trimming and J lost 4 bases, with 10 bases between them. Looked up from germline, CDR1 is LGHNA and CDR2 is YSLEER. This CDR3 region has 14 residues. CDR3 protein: CASSQDRVSYEQYF. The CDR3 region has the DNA TGCGCCAGCAGCCAAGACAGGGTGAGTTACGAGCAGTACTTC.

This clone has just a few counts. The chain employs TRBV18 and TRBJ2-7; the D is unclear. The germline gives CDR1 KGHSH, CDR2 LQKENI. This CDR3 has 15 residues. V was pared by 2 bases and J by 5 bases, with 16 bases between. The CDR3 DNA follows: TGTGCCAGCTCACCAGGCCGGCCGTCGATTGACGAGCAGTACTTC. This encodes CASSPGRPSIDEQYF.

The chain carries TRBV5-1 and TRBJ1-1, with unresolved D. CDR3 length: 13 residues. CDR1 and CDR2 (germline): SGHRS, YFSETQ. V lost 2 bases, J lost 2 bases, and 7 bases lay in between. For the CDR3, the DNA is TGCGCCAGCAGCTTCCTGGCCAACACTGAAGCTTTCTTT. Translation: CASSFLANTEAFF.

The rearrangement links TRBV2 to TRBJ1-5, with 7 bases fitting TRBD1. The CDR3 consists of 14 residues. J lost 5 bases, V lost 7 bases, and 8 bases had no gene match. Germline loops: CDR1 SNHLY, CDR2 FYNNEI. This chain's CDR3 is CASNTGDRYQPQHF. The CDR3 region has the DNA TGTGCCAGCAACACCGGGGACAGATATCAGCCCCAGCATTTT.

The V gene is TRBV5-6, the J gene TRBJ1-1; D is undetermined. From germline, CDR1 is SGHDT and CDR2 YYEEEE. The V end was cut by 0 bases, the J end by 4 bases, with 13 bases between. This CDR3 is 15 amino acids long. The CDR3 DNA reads TGTGCCAGCAGCTTGGTACCCCAAGGGAGCACTGAAGCTTTCTTT. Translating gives CASSLVPQGSTEAFF.